These 17 T cell receptor beta chains share one sample of origin, sequenced in a study of T cell changes during pregnancy in multiple sclerosis. Clones were read by immunoSEQ multiplex PCR, and TCRdb kept only the in-frame ones, dropping some. The repertoire has tens of thousands of clones, approximately 90% of them found once; the top ten carry around 10%. The starting material was CD8+ T cells from peripheral blood mononuclear cells, obtained before pregnancy. These receptors were collected from a female donor with multiple sclerosis, enrolled in a pregnancy study.

This chain connects TRBV19 to TRBJ2-4, with D possibly matching TRBD1 (6 bases). CDR1 LNHDA and CDR2 SQIVND come from the germline V gene (reference sequence). The V end was cut by 4 bases, the J end by 1 base, with 11 bases between. The CDR3 consists of 15 residues. This chain's CDR3 is CASSTSGEAKNIQYF. The CDR3 DNA is TGTGCCAGTAGTACGTCAGGGGAGGCCAAAAACATTCAGTACTTC.

About this clone itself: Other DNA sequences of this sample code for an identical CDR3. The chain joins TRBV29-1 to TRBJ2-7, with D hard to call. The germline V and J ends were trimmed by 5 bases and 3 bases, with 8 bases remaining between them. The CDR3 contains 11 residues. From germline, CDR1 is SQVTM and CDR2 ANQGSEA. DNA for the CDR3: TGCAGCGTTCGTGGCAGCTACGAGCAGTACTTC. It is translated as CSVRGSYEQYF.

V usage is TRBV9 and J usage is TRBJ1-2, with 9 nucleotides matching TRBD1. The ends lost 2 bases at V and 8 bases at J; junction bases unmatched: 10. The CDR3 is 15 amino acids. Germline CDR1 is SGDLS and CDR2 is YYNGEE. CDR3 DNA: TGTGCCAGCAGCGTGGGGGGGACAGGGTCCAGAGGCTACACCTTC. Amino acid sequence: CASSVGGTGSRGYTF.

The gene calls are TRBV21-1 and TRBJ1-1; the table gives TRBD1 as D, unverified against the DNA. TRBV21-1 corresponds to a pseudogene. The CDR3 spans 16 residues. CDR3 in amino acids: CASSKHGTGGRTEAFF. The CDR3 nucleotides are TGTGCCAGCAGCAAACACGGTACAGGGGGAAGGACTGAAGCTTTCTTT.

The rearrangement links TRBV4-3 to TRBJ1-2, with D unclear. This CDR3 contains 18 residues. Germline CDR1 and CDR2: LGHNA and YSLEER. The V end was cut by 3 bases, the J end by 3 bases, with 23 bases between. CDR3 coding DNA: TGCGCCAGCAGCCATTCGAGCGCCCTCGTGTGGGGAGACTATGGCTACACCTTC. As protein: CASSHSSALVWGDYGYTF.

The chain carries TRBV19 and TRBJ2-7, with TRBD2 identical over 7 bases. The length of the CDR3 is 12 residues. The germline gives CDR1 LNHDA, CDR2 SQIVND (reference sequence). The ends lost 3 bases at V and 6 bases at J; junction bases unmatched: 2. The CDR3 DNA sequence: TGTGCCAGTAGTATTGGGGGGGTCGAGCAGTACTTC. Translation: CASSIGGVEQYF.

The chain joins TRBV6-1 to TRBJ2-7, with D possibly matching TRBD2 (6 bases). Germline-derived CDR1 and CDR2 are MNHNS and SASEGT. CDR3 length: 13 residues. The germline V and J ends were trimmed by 7 bases and 1 base, with 11 bases remaining between them. The CDR3 DNA sequence: TGTGCCAGCAACCTAGCGCGATCCTACGAGCAGTACTTC. Protein sequence: CASNLARSYEQYF.

In this sample, this clone turned up once. The chain combines TRBV6-5 with TRBJ2-2; D may be TRBD1 (7 bases). V was clipped by 6 bases and J by 9 bases, with 14 bases between them. This CDR3 has 13 amino acids. Looked up from germline, CDR1 is MNHEY and CDR2 is SVGAGI. The CDR3 spells CASSPGGSRELFF. In DNA form, the CDR3 reads TGTGCCAGCAGCCCAGGGGGGTCAAGGGAGCTGTTTTTT.

CDR3 sequence (DNA): TGTGCCAGCTCACCACTACAGGGGGCGGTAGCAGGAGAGACAGATACGCAGTATTTT. It specifies CASSPLQGAVAGETDTQYF. The chain combines TRBV18 with TRBJ2-3, with 9 bases lining up with TRBD1. This CDR3 has 19 amino acids. Germline values: CDR1 KGHSH, CDR2 LQKENI. Trimming took 1 base from V and 3 from J; bases not matched to a gene: 14.

The chain employs TRBV27 and TRBJ1-5, with 7 bases identical to TRBD1. The CDR3 sequence is 14 residues long. V lost 6 bases and J lost 7; bases outside the gene matches: 9. Germline V gives CDR1 MNHEY, CDR2 SMNVEV (reference sequence). Here the CDR3 DNA reads TGTGCCAGCAGGCAAGCAGGGGGATGGCAGCCCCAGCATTTT. It specifies CASRQAGGWQPQHF.

The rearrangement links TRBV4-2 to TRBJ2-3; D may be TRBD2 (5 bases). V was shortened by 0 bases and J by 0 bases, with 19 bases between the two germline ends. CDR3 size: 19 residues. Germline CDR1 reads LGHNA; CDR2 reads YNFKEQ. The CDR3 loop is CASSQDLVAGGYSTDTQYF. For the CDR3, the DNA is TGTGCCAGCAGCCAAGATTTGGTCGCGGGCGGATACAGCACAGATACGCAGTATTTT.

By share, this clone counts as medium-sized. The J gene is TRBJ1-4, the V gene TRBV19, with 8 positions matching TRBD1. The CDR3 has 16 residues. Losses at the gene ends were 6 bases for V and 0 bases for J; bases not matched to a gene: 6. The germline gives CDR1 LNHDA, CDR2 SQIVND (reference sequence). DNA of the CDR3: TGTGCCAGTAGAGCCGGGACAGGCTCAACTAATGAAAAACTGTTTTTT. This gives the protein CASRAGTGSTNEKLFF.

This clone was detected once. This chain uses TRBV7-6 with TRBJ2-2; D is possibly TRBD2 (6 bases). The germline V and J ends were trimmed by 7 bases and 3 bases, with 18 bases remaining between them. CDR1 and CDR2 (germline): SGHVS, FNYEAQ. This CDR3 comprises 16 residues. CDR3 residues: CASIHSEGGDTGELFF. For the CDR3, the DNA is TGTGCCAGCATCCACTCCGAGGGAGGAGACACCGGGGAGCTGTTTTTT. The full variable domain, in which reference TRBV7-6 and TRBJ2-2 provide the parts outside the CDR3, is GAGVSQSPRYKVTKRGQDVALRCDPISGHVSLYWYRQALGQGPEFLTYFNYEAQQDKSGLPNDRFSAERPEGSISTLTIQRTEQRDSAMYRCASIHSEGGDTGELFFGEGSRLTVL.

The chain has TRBV7-9 and TRBJ2-3; D perhaps matches TRBD2 (5 bases). Trimming removed 5 bases from V and 6 bases from J, with 15 bases in between. This CDR3 has 14 residues. From germline, CDR1 is SEHNR and CDR2 FQNEAQ (reference sequence). The DNA of the CDR3 is TGTGCCAGCAGCCCACCACTAGAACAGGATACGCAGTATTTT. It yields the protein CASSPPLEQDTQYF.

The rearrangement uses TRBV9 and TRBJ2-1; the match to TRBD2 covers 11 bases. CDR1 and CDR2 from the germline V gene are SGDLS and YYNGEE. V gave up 4 bases and J gave up 4 bases; unmatched junction bases: 13. This CDR3 is built from 18 residues. The CDR3 here is CASSSPASGGPKYNEQFF. For the CDR3, the DNA is TGTGCCAGCAGCTCTCCGGCTAGCGGGGGGCCAAAGTACAATGAGCAGTTCTTC. Variable domain in full (rest from reference TRBV9 and TRBJ2-1): DSGVTQTPKHLITATGQRVTLRCSPRSGDLSVYWYQQSLDQGLQFLIQYYNGEERAKGNILERFSAQQFPDLHSELNLSSLELGDSALYFCASSSPASGGPKYNEQFFGPGTRLTVL.

The genes are TRBV27 and TRBJ2-5; 7 nucleotides line up with TRBD1. This CDR3 comprises 13 residues. V dropped 2 bases and J dropped 7; count of bases not matched to a gene: 4. The germline V gene has CDR1 MNHEY and CDR2 SMNVEV (reference sequence). The CDR3 bases are TGTGCCAGCAGTTTAAACACAGGGGCGACCCAGTACTTC. It encodes CASSLNTGATQYF.

This sequence joins TRBV7-9 and TRBJ1-5; 9 bases align to TRBD1. The CDR3 is 15 amino acids. CDR1 and CDR2 (germline): SEHNR, FQNEAQ (reference sequence). V lost 1 base, J lost 5 bases, and 3 bases stayed unmatched. The CDR3 protein is CASSLGDREDQPQHF. The CDR3 bases are TGTGCCAGCAGCTTAGGGGACAGGGAAGATCAGCCCCAGCATTTT.